This TCR beta chain was sequenced in a study of somatic mutations in cytotoxic T cells in rheumatoid arthritis (dated by TCRdb to 2017 to 2019). In the study overall: Before any treatment started and right after they were diagnosed, patients gave peripheral blood samples (about 27 ml EDTA). The median ages of the patient and control groups were essentially identical. In newly diagnosed rheumatoid arthritis without treatment, the study examined if expanded CD8+ T-cell clones harbor somatic mutations, relying on TCRB deep sequencing to characterize clonality. Sorted V beta1+ cells also underwent TCRB sequencing, and some V beta antibody-stained T-cell populations were flow-sorted at nearly 100% purity on a FACSAria II or Sony SH800. A total of 65 or so rheumatoid arthritis patients and about 20 healthy controls underwent TCRB deep sequencing. Overall study outcomes, separate from this receptor: In 8 of 65 patients the largest CD8+ clone exceeded 20% of CD8+ cells, and several identical CD8+ TCRB sequences were shared between blood and synovial fluid. The slight underrepresentation of TRBV07 in patients was not corrected for multiple comparisons. In patients, CD8+ clonality rose with age (Spearman r ~ 0.46), which was not the case in healthy controls. CD8+ T-cell clonality in rheumatoid arthritis patients was not significantly different from that in age-matched healthy controls. The antigen targets of the expanded CD8+ clones were unknown, and absence from virus-specific databases did not rule out viral specificity.

Reading from cysteine to phenylalanine, the CDR3 counts 17 amino acids. Of the read, only the CDR3 DNA is kept; its 51 bases are in frame from base 1. Trimming removed 4 bases from V and 7 bases from J, leaving 24 bases between the germline ends. CDR1 SGHTS and CDR2 YDEGEE are derived from the germline V gene. The immunoSEQ assay was applied to genomic DNA for TCRB CDR3 sequencing. Turning to the authors' computational methods: When patient CD8+ clones exceeding 1% were checked against published virus-specific TCRB sequences, only a few matched. Nothing other than productive TCRB rearrangements was included in the analyses. Defining a clone by its unique TCRB CDR3 sequence, the study calculated clonality as a productive clonality index derived from Shannon entropy. The template counts of each clone relative to the total templates per sample were used to calculate repertoire overlap between two samples. V-gene usage measured by flow cytometry correlated with TCRB sequencing V-gene usage, with a Spearman r of roughly 0.55. The table was pulled from immuneACCESS by TCRdb, which kept in-frame rearrangements only. Such tables lose some clones; where checked, under half of the loss comes from unresolved V genes, and the rest has no known cause. The V and J calls and clone size come from that table; D and trimming were worked out from the DNA. For this sample there are roughly 9,300 clones; over 80% appear just once. The ten most abundant clones make up approximately 14% of the sample.

On an AutoMACS, CD4+ and CD8+ cells were isolated via positive magnetic bead selection, and their purity was verified by flow cytometry. A TCR V beta antibody panel was used in flow cytometry to screen first for clonal expansions, which were then characterized by TCRB deep sequencing of sorted CD8+ fractions. Isolation of peripheral blood mononuclear cells was done through Ficoll-Paque PLUS density gradient separation. Nucleospin Tissue or Tissue XS kits were used to extract DNA from CD4-enriched, CD8-enriched or PBMC samples, and a Qubit 2.0 fluorometer was used for quantification. With respect to this clone: It has no known antigen specificity. No quality values exist for individual bases; no much larger clone is one base distant.

The sample consisted of CD8+ T cells sorted from blood. The clonotype comes from a woman aged 18-35 years with rheumatoid arthritis. This sequence uses TRBV5-8 and TRBJ2-1; 7 matching bases give a weak D call of TRBD2. The CDR3 corresponds to CASSRRTGGRLRNEQFF. The sequenced DNA: TGTGCCAGCAGCCGACGCACCGGGGGGCGTCTCAGAAATGAGCAGTTCTTC.